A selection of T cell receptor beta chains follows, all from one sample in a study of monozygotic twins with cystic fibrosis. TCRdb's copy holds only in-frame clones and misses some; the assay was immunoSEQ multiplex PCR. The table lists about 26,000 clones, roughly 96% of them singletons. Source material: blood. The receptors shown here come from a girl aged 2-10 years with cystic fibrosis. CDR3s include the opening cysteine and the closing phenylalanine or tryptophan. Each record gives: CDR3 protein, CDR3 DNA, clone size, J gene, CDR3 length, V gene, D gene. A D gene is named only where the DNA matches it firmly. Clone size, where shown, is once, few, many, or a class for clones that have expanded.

CDR3 protein: CASSVETGSLYNEQFF; CDR3 DNA: TGTGCCAGCAGCGTAGAGACGGGAAGTCTATACAATGAGCAGTTCTTC; clone size: .; J gene: TRBJ2-1; CDR3 length: 16; V gene: TRBV9; D gene: .
CDR3 protein: CATTPRRAGADTQYF; CDR3 DNA: TGTGCCACCACCCCCCGGAGGGCGGGGGCAGATACGCAGTATTTT; clone size: .; J gene: TRBJ2-3; CDR3 length: 15; V gene: TRBV15; D gene: TRBD2
CDR3 protein: CATRLGPANTEAFF; CDR3 DNA: TGTGCCACCCGCCTAGGACCCGCGAACACTGAAGCTTTCTTT; clone size: .; J gene: TRBJ1-1; CDR3 length: 14; V gene: TRBV27; D gene: .
CDR3 protein: CATSRGQGGTGELFF; CDR3 DNA: TGTGCCACCAGCAGAGGACAGGGAGGCACCGGGGAGCTGTTTTTT; clone size: .; J gene: TRBJ2-2; CDR3 length: 15; V gene: TRBV15; D gene: .
CDR3 protein: CASSQLGTFYEQYF; CDR3 DNA: TGCGCCAGCAGCCAATTAGGGACATTCTACGAGCAGTACTTC; clone size: .; J gene: TRBJ2-7; CDR3 length: 14; V gene: TRBV4-1; D gene: .
CDR3 protein: CASSPTGEGEKLFF; CDR3 DNA: TGTGCCAGCTCACCAACAGGGGAAGGTGAAAAACTGTTTTTT; clone size: .; J gene: TRBJ1-4; CDR3 length: 14; V gene: TRBV18; D gene: TRBD1
CDR3 protein: CASSLEGVMGTDTQYF; CDR3 DNA: TGTGCCAGCAGTTTAGAGGGGGTCATGGGCACAGATACGCAGTATTTT; clone size: once; J gene: TRBJ2-3; CDR3 length: 16; V gene: TRBV28; D gene: .
CDR3 protein: CASSFSGSTDTQYF; CDR3 DNA: TGTGCCAGCAGCTTCAGCGGGAGCACAGATACGCAGTATTTT; clone size: .; J gene: TRBJ2-3; CDR3 length: 14; V gene: TRBV5-4; D gene: .
CDR3 protein: CASSPGQYSNQPQHF; CDR3 DNA: TGTGCCAGCAGTCCGGGACAGTATAGCAATCAGCCCCAGCATTTT; clone size: .; J gene: TRBJ1-5; CDR3 length: 15; V gene: TRBV6-5; D gene: TRBD1
CDR3 protein: CASSQDLGGRNYGYTF; CDR3 DNA: TGCGCCAGCAGCCAAGATCTAGGTGGGCGGAACTATGGCTACACCTTC; clone size: .; J gene: TRBJ1-2; CDR3 length: 16; V gene: TRBV4-1; D gene: .
CDR3 protein: CASSEEDRANEQFF; CDR3 DNA: TGCGCCAGCAGCGAGGAAGACAGGGCTAATGAGCAGTTCTTC; clone size: .; J gene: TRBJ2-1; CDR3 length: 14; V gene: TRBV5-1; D gene: TRBD1
CDR3 protein: CASSFLEKLFF; CDR3 DNA: TGTGCCAGCAGCTTCCTGGAGAAACTGTTTTTT; clone size: .; J gene: TRBJ1-4; CDR3 length: 11; V gene: TRBV7-9; D gene: .
CDR3 protein: CAWRRDRENEQFF; CDR3 DNA: TGTGCCTGGAGAAGGGACAGGGAGAATGAGCAGTTCTTC; clone size: .; J gene: TRBJ2-1; CDR3 length: 13; V gene: TRBV30; D gene: TRBD1
CDR3 protein: CASGTTRTGQVGELFF; CDR3 DNA: TGCGCCAGCGGGACCACCCGGACAGGACAGGTCGGGGAGCTGTTTTTT; clone size: .; J gene: TRBJ2-2; CDR3 length: 16; V gene: TRBV5-1; D gene: TRBD1
CDR3 protein: CASSPPRGPGAFF; CDR3 DNA: TGTGCCAGCAGCCCACCCCGGGGACCTGGAGCTTTCTTT; clone size: .; J gene: TRBJ1-1; CDR3 length: 13; V gene: TRBV9; D gene: .
CDR3 protein: CASSLAGTGGNTEAFF; CDR3 DNA: TGTGCCAGCAGCTTAGCCGGGACAGGGGGGAACACTGAAGCTTTCTTT; clone size: .; J gene: TRBJ1-1; CDR3 length: 16; V gene: TRBV7-2; D gene: TRBD1
CDR3 protein: CASSYSWGHDTEAFF; CDR3 DNA: TGTGCCAGCAGTTACTCGTGGGGGCATGACACTGAAGCTTTCTTT; clone size: .; J gene: TRBJ1-1; CDR3 length: 15; V gene: TRBV6-5; D gene: .
CDR3 protein: CSGGTSTYNEQFF; CDR3 DNA: TGCAGCGGCGGGACCTCTACCTACAATGAGCAGTTCTTC; clone size: .; J gene: TRBJ2-1; CDR3 length: 13; V gene: TRBV29-1; D gene: .
CDR3 protein: CATSPTTGPDEQYF; CDR3 DNA: TGTGCCACCAGCCCTACGACAGGTCCGGACGAGCAGTACTTC; clone size: .; J gene: TRBJ2-7; CDR3 length: 14; V gene: TRBV15; D gene: .
CDR3 protein: CASSKRGWEKLFF; CDR3 DNA: TGTGCCAGCAGTAAAAGGGGTTGGGAAAAACTGTTTTTT; clone size: .; J gene: TRBJ1-4; CDR3 length: 13; V gene: TRBV6-6; D gene: .
CDR3 protein: CASRPPKGQETQYF; CDR3 DNA: TGTGCCAGCAGGCCCCCTAAAGGGCAAGAGACCCAGTACTTC; clone size: .; J gene: TRBJ2-5; CDR3 length: 14; V gene: TRBV28; D gene: .
CDR3 protein: CASSGTGDTDTQYF; CDR3 DNA: TGTGCCAGCAGTGGGACAGGGGACACAGATACGCAGTATTTT; clone size: .; J gene: TRBJ2-3; CDR3 length: 14; V gene: TRBV6-4; D gene: TRBD1